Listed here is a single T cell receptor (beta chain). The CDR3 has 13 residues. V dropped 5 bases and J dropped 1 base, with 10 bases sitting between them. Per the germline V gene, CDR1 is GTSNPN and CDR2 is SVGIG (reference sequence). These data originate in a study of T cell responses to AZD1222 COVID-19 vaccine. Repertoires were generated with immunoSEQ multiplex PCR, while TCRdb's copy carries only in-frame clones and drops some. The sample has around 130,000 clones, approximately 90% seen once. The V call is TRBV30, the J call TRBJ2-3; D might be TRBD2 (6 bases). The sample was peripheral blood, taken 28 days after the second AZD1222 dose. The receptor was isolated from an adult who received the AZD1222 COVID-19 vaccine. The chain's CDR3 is CAWRGFGTDTQYF. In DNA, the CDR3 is TGTGCCTGGCGGGGGTTTGGCACAGATACGCAGTATTTT.